The source of this T cell receptor beta chain is a study of human T cells and chemical hapten exposure. Time point noted: patch test 1, 2 weeks after DPC sensitization. Treatment specified: therapeutic diphenylcyclopropenone sensitization with weekly scalp DPC. Donors, patients with alopecia ranging from 18 to 70 years old and judged suitable for DPC, provided samples. Using its own MiXCR run on the RACE reads, TCRdb lists one record per CDR3 protein. The sample shows approximately 90,000 distinct CDR3 sequences, around 12% of them seen only once. The V and J ends lost 5 bases and 7 bases, in that order; junction bases with no gene match: 8. This CDR3 contains 14 residues. Per germline, CDR1 DFQATT and CDR2 SNEGSKA (reference sequence).

This TCR came from a middle-aged woman with alopecia areata. Some clones in this sample may be carry-over from other donors' samples. The genes are TRBV20-1 and TRBJ2-1, with 10 bases lining up with TRBD2. Specimen: whole blood, collected in connection with sensitization to the hapten diphenylcyclopropenone (DPC). The CDR3 reads CSAHSGGILNEQFF. In DNA, the CDR3 is TGCAGTGCTCATAGCGGGGGGATATTGAATGAGCAGTTCTTC.